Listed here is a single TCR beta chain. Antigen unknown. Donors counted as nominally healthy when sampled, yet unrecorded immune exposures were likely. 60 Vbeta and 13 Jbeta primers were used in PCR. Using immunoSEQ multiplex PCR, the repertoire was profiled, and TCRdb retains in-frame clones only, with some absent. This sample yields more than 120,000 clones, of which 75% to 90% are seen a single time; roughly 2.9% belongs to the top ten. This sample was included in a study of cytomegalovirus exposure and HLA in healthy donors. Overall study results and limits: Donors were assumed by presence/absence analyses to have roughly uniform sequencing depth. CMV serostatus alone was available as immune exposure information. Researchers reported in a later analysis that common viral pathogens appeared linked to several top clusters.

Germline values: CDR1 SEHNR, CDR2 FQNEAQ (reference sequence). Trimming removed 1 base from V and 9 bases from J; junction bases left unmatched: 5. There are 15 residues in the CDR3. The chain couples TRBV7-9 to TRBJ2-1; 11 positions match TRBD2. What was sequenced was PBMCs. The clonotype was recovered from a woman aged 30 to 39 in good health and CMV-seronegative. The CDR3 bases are TGTGCCAGCAGCTTAGGGCTAGCGGGAGGTCCTGAGCAGTTCTTC. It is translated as CASSLGLAGGPEQFF. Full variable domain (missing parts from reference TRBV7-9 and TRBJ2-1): DTGVSQNPRHKITKRGQNVTFRCDPISEHNRLYWYRQTLGQGPEFLTYFQNEAQLEKSRLLSDRFSAERPKGSFSTLEIQRTEQGDSAMYLCASSLGLAGGPEQFFGPGTRLTVL.